This T cell receptor (beta chain) was documented in a study of cytomegalovirus exposure and HLA in healthy donors (dated by TCRdb to 2017 to 2019). For context, the study as a whole: According to an earlier analysis of 587 of the donors, about 180 million T cells yielded some 120 million unique TCR beta sequences and around 300 Gb of sequence data. An early release covering about 600 HLA-typed donors comprised approximately 300 gigabases of sequencing data and about 90 million unique TCR sequences. Among the roughly 400 genotyped donors, 75% to 90% belonged to the genetic ancestry cluster associated with self-reported Caucasian donors. The study was designed to test whether signatures of past pathogen exposure could be identified by cataloging public T cell receptors. The T cell repertoires of roughly 660 subjects were profiled by immunosequencing and related to cytomegalovirus serostatus. A separate validation cohort of about 110 different subjects was used in addition to the roughly 670-subject first cohort. To predict cytomegalovirus infection status, the study combined high-throughput TCR immunosequencing, statistical association of individual TCRs with disease status, and machine learning. In a later analysis, previously published TCR beta repertoires from 666 donors were re-analyzed and high-resolution HLA genotyping was added so that TCR occurrence patterns could be studied. In the later analysis, no new phenotypic data were used to find candidate immune exposures; instead, reliance was placed on TCR beta sequences and their occurrence across donors. In an earlier analysis of around 540 of the donors, high-throughput TCR beta sequencing was used to judge whether each TCR beta V gene segment behaved as functional or pseudogenic. Donor age, sex, ethnicity and CMV serostatus were collected together with the repertoire data. In a later genetic analysis, genome-wide SNP genotypes for about three fifths of the roughly 670 donors were used, and that subset was treated as a discovery cohort. Every repertoire in the discovery cohort had been generated on one and the same sequencing platform. Class I and class II HLA loci were covered by the typing at four-digit resolution. The number of donors typed differed by locus, with about 629-630 for A, B, C, DRB1 and DQB1, over 500 for DQA1, under 610 for DPA1, and approximately 470 for DPB1. Four to six DR-DQ haplotypes were handled as single units for association and clustering, since linkage in the cohort was strong. Among approximately 370 genotyped donors of the cohort, an average of around 250,000 unique TCR beta nucleotide sequences was sequenced per donor, of which about 18% were non-productive.

In total, roughly 710 healthy bone marrow donors made up the cohort. Cohort members were all nominally healthy when sampled, although unrecorded immune exposures were likely present. The donor was CMV seronegative and was included in the group of approximately 350 seronegative cohort members. Every donor gave a peripheral blood sample, and the peripheral blood mononuclear cells from that sample were used for TCR beta sequencing. Genomic DNA was extracted from the blood cell samples with the Qiagen DNeasy Blood Extraction Kit. The method behind the library was the immunoSEQ multiplex PCR assay. For the multiplex PCR, a mixture combining 60 forward primers for TCR Vbeta segments and 13 reverse primers for TCR Jbeta segments was used. The CDR3 region of rearranged TCR beta genes was amplified from genomic DNA by a multiplex PCR assay. The Illumina HiSeq System was used to sequence the amplified TCR beta libraries as 87-base-pair reads. As for the authors' bioinformatics: A later analysis tallied tens of millions of unique TCR beta chains across the 550 to 850 repertoires, and some 10 million of those chains were shared by two or more donors. Raw reads were error-corrected and collapsed into unique sequences by a nearest-neighbor algorithm in which closely related sequences were merged to remove PCR and sequencing errors. V, D and J gene segments were assigned by aligning CDR3 sequences to IMGT reference sequences. For a sequence to be retained, a match of at least six nucleotides was required to both a V gene segment and a J gene segment. Rearrangements were classified as productive when the CDR3 lacked stop codons and remained in frame with V and J, and all other rearrangements were classified as non-productive. CDR3 was defined according to IMGT convention as the region running from the second conserved V-encoded cysteine to the conserved J-encoded phenylalanine. The earlier analysis of 587 of the donors excluded any sequence lacking an unambiguous match to a single V gene segment. In an earlier analysis of 500 to 750 of the donors, V segments were called functional above 56.7% productive rearrangements and were called segregating when the between-donor standard deviation exceeded 5%. A statistical classification framework was built for diagnosing cytomegalovirus status from the catalog of TCR beta chain sequences. In a later analysis, TCR nucleotide sequences were compared against IMGT/GENE-DB human TR gene sequences so that V and J genes could be assigned. A later analysis assigned CDR3 sequences and most-parsimonious VDJ recombination scenarios with the TCRdist pipeline. In a later analysis, each TCR beta chain was defined by its CDR3 amino acid sequence together with its V-gene family, and reads lacking a unique V-gene family were excluded. To address suspected cross-contamination and a sequencing artifact, a later analysis removed 592 highly shared, low-generation-probability nucleotide sequences. In a later analysis, a clonal expansion index for each public chain was calculated from normalized within-repertoire ranks of inferred template counts. In a later analysis, generation probabilities were computed using a VDJ recombination model fitted to out-of-frame rearrangements, and the results were checked against IGoR. In a later analysis, TCR-TCR, TCR-HLA and TCR-CMV co-occurrence was scored with hypergeometric tests, and a repertoire-size bias correction was applied to TCR pairs. False discovery rates were estimated in a later analysis by permuting HLA or CMV assignments 20 times. In a later analysis, co-occurring TCRs were grouped using DBSCAN, and TCRdist sequence similarity was added for clustering within HLA-allele-positive subsets. Repertoires with fewer than 30,000 or more than 120,000 public chains were left out of co-occurrence clustering, as were a handful of repertoires with anomalous nucleotide sharing. Held by TCRdb, this immuneACCESS table contains in-frame sequences only and omits some clones. Under half of the omission traces to an unresolved V gene where checked; the cause of the rest is unknown. V, J and clone size are those of that table, while D and trimming were read from the DNA. The sample table lists around 130,000 clones, 75% to 80% of them with a count of one. Clones ranked in the top ten supply roughly 0.9% of the sample.

Paper-wide results and their limitations: It was suggested by the authors that the approach could potentially be generalized to other disease states and immunological phenotypes. In this cohort, only TCR beta chains were sequenced, and detectable features were limited by the absence of alpha or paired-chain data. When HLA alleles, especially DR and DQ, strongly co-occurred, attributing TCR associations to individual alleles was difficult. Compared with equally common non-associated chains, HLA-associated TCR beta chains in a later analysis were more clonally expanded and had lower generation probabilities. In a later genetic analysis, fewer N-insertions in productive TCRs were reported among donors in an Asian-associated ancestry cluster than the 666-donor mean. Linkage disequilibrium might explain the correlated functional status among segregating V segments, but an unknown experimental factor could not be excluded. Most TCR sequences were observed very rarely across donors, whereas some public TCRs were present in many individuals. In a later analysis, the rate of TCR association differed among HLA loci, with DRB1 alleles having the most associated TCRs and HLA-C alleles having the fewest. In vitro tests confirmed that a few of the cytomegalovirus-associated TCR beta chains recognize cytomegalovirus antigens. Roughly uniform sequencing depth across donors was assumed in presence/absence analyses, although this assumption may not hold. Because HLA typing was unavailable for some donors at each locus, only the typed subset was used in association tests. In an earlier analysis of more than 500 of the donors, most TCR beta V segments appeared in productive rearrangements about 87% or about 30% of the time, broadly matching IMGT annotations. A later analysis reported that several top co-occurrence clusters appeared linked to parvovirus B19, influenza, CMV and Epstein-Barr virus. Because counts were too low, 15 or so rarely observed V segments, including chromosome 9 orphons, were excluded from the earlier analysis of a few hundred of the donors. The study gave a list of roughly 150 TCR beta chains associated with cytomegalovirus. CMV serostatus was the only immune exposure information available for the cohort. Specific HLA alleles were associated with 15,000 to 20,000 TCR beta sequences at a false discovery rate of 0.05 in a later analysis. A further reported finding was that TCR beta sequences accurately predicted the HLA-A and HLA-B alleles for most subjects in the first cohort. In a later genetic analysis, a missense DCLRE1C variant was associated with V-gene and J-gene trimming of TCR beta chains, and the association was replicated in an independent cohort. A later analysis found that most CMV-associated TCR beta chains appeared HLA-restricted, with HLA associations seemingly driven largely by CMV exposure. In both the original and validation cohorts, the classifier was reported to diagnose cytomegalovirus status with high specificity and sensitivity. A group of highly shared sequence variants was considered likely to be a technical artifact of the sequencing pipeline.

To note about this clone: Its antigen is unknown. No much larger clone exists at a distance of one base, and base qualities are not known.

Sequenced input: PBMCs. The sequence was collected from a woman aged 60-70 years in good health and CMV-seronegative.

The CDR3 loop reads CASSGGTGGYQETQYF. The sequence in DNA is TGCGCCAGCAGCGGCGGGACAGGGGGGTACCAAGAGACCCAGTACTTC. The sequence links TRBV5-1 to TRBJ2-5; 11 of the junction bases match TRBD1. Taken from cysteine to phenylalanine, the CDR3 has 16 residues. Only CDR3 DNA is held: 48 bases, read in frame from base 1. Per the germline V gene, SGHRS is the CDR1 and YFSETQ is the CDR2. Trimming leaves V shorter by 4 bases and J shorter by 0 bases, with the junction holding 5 bases beyond the gene matches.